The present T cell receptor beta chain was sequenced within a study of T cells expressing NK-cell markers. On the study more broadly: HCMV serostatus: seven of eight sequenced donors positive, one negative.

On this clonotype: Its antigen is not identified.

Findings of the study overall: These clonotypes additionally ranked first within the CD3+CD56-NKG2C+ fraction of a few donors.

The cDNA for TCR beta came from 5'RACE template switching with UMIs. TCRdb reprocessed the 5' RACE reads and reports one entry per CDR3 protein, with no DNA. The table for this sample gives roughly 420,000 distinct CDR3 sequences. CDR1 is SQVTM, CDR2 ANQGSEA, per germline. The CDR3 loop spans 12 amino acids. The material sequenced was blood T cells: a sorted CD56 or NKG2C T cell subset, CD4+ or CD8+ T cells, or bulk PBMC T cells (not recorded which). J is TRBJ2-4 and V is TRBV29-1; TCRdb names TRBD2, which stays unverified in the absence of DNA. The TCR sequence derives from a woman between 18 and 69 years old in good health. CDR3 sequence: CSSTVGENIQYF.